This T cell receptor beta chain was documented in a study of molecular identifiers for immune sequencing clone quantification. CDR1 and CDR2 from the germline V gene are DFQATT and SNEGSKA (reference sequence). Trimming took off 0 bases at V and 5 bases at J, with 37 bases between the two ends. This CDR3 has 22 amino acids. MiXCR, applied by TCRdb to the PCR reads, yields one record per CDR3 protein. The sample holds about 100,000 distinct CDR3 sequences, roughly a third seen once. The chain uses TRBV20-1 and TRBJ1-1, with D hard to call. The clonotype originates from a human donor in good health. Some libraries in this study had Jurkat cell RNA spiked in. The specimen sequenced was naive CD8+ T cells from blood, with Jurkat cell RNA spiked in. Subset: FACS-sorted CD8+CD4-CCR7+CD45RA+ naive T cells. DNA of the CDR3: TGCAGTGCTAGAGACCCCAACCGACTATTGCCGCATGGACTCATCTTTAGGACTGAAGCTTTCTTT. This translates into CSARDPNRLLPHGLIFRTEAFF.